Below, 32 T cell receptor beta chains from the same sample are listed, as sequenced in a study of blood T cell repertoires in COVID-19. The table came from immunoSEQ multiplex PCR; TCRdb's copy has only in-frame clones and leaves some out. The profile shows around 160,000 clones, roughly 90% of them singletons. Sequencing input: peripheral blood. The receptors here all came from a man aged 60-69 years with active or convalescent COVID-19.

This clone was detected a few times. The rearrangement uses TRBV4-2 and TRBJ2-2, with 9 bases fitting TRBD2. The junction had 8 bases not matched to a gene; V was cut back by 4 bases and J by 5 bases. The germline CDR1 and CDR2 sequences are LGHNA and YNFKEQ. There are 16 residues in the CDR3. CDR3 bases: TGTGCCAGCAGCCCAGAGGTAGCGGGAGATACCGGGGAGCTGTTTTTT. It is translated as CASSPEVAGDTGELFF.

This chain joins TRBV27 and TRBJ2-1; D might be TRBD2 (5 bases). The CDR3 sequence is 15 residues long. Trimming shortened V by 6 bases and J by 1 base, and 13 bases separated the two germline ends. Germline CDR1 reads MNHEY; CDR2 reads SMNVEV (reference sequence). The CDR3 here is CASSRRTGSYNEQFF. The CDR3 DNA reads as TGTGCCAGCAGCCGACGGACTGGGTCCTACAATGAGCAGTTCTTC.

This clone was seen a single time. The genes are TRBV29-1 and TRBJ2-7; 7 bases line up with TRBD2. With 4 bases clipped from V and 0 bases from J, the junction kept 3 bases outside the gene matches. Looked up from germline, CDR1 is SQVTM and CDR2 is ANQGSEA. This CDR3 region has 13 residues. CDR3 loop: CSVGVAGSYEQYF. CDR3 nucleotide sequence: TGCAGCGTTGGGGTAGCGGGCTCCTACGAGCAGTACTTC.

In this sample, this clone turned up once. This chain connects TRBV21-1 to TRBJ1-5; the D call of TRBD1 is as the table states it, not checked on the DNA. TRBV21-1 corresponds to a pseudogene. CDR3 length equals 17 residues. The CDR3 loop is CASSHGTGEYSNQPQHF. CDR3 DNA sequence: TGTGCCAGCAGCCATGGGACAGGTGAATATAGCAATCAGCCCCAGCATTTT.

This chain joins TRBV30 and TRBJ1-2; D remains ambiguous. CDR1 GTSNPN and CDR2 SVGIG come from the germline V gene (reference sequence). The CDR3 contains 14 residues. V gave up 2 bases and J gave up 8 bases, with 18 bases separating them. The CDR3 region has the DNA TGTGCCTGGAGTACGACGGCGGGATGGAGAGGCTACACCTTC. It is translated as CAWSTTAGWRGYTF. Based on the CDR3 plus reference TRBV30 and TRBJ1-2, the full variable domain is SQTIHQWPATLVQPVGSPLSLECTVEGTSNPNLYWYRQAAGRGLQLLFYSVGIGQISSEVPQNLSASRPQDRQFILSSKKLLLSDSGFYLCAWSTTAGWRGYTFGSGTRLTVV.

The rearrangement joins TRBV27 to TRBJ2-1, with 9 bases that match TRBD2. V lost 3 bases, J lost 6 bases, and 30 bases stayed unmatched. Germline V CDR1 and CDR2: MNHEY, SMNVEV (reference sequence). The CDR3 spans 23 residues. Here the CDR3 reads CASSFFQAGGIINTNTLVNEQFF. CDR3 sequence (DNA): TGTGCCAGCAGTTTCTTTCAAGCGGGGGGCATTATAAACACAAACACTCTGGTCAATGAGCAGTTCTTC.

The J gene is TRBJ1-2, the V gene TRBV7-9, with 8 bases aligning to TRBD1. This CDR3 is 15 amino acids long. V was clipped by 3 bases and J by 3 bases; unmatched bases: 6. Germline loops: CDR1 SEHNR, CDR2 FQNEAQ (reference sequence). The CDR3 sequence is CASSFLLTGDYGYTF. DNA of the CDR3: TGTGCCAGCAGCTTTCTATTGACAGGGGACTATGGCTACACCTTC.

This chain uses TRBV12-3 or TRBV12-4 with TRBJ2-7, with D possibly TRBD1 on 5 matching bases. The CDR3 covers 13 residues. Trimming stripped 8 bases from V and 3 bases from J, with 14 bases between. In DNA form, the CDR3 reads TGTGCCAGCCGCTCAATCAGGGTCTACGAGCAGTACTTC. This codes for CASRSIRVYEQYF.

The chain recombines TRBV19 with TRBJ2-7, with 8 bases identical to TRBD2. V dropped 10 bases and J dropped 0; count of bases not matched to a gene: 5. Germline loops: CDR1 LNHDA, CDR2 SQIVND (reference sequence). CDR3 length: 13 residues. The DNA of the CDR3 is TGTGCCACCACTAGCGGCCCCTCCTACGAGCAGTACTTC. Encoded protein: CATTSGPSYEQYF.

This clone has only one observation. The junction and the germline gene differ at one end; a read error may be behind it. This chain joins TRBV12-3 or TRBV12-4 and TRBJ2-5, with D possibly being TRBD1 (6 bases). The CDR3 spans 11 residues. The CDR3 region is CASSRGQPPNF. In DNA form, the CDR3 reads TGTGCCAGCAGTCGAGGACAGCCCCCGAACTTC.

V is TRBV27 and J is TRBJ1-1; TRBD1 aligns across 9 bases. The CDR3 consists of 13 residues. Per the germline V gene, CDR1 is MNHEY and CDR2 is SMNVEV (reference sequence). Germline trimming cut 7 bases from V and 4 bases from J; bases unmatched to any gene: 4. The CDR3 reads CASTQGQGTEAFF. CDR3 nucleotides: TGTGCCAGCACCCAGGGACAGGGCACTGAAGCTTTCTTT.

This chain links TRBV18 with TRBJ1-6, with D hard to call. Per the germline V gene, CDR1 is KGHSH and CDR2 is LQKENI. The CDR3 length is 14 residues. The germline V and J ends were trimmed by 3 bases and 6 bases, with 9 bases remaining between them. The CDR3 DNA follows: TGTGCCAGCTCACCGTGGGAGGGTAATTCACCCCTCCACTTT. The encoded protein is CASSPWEGNSPLHF.

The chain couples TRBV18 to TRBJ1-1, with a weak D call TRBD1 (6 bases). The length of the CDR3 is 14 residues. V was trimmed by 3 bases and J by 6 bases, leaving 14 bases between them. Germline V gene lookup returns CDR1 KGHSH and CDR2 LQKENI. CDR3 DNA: TGTGCCAGCTCACCTTCACAGGGATTAGCTGAAGCTTTCTTT. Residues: CASSPSQGLAEAFF. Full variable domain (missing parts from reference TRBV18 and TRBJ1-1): NAGVMQNPRHLVRRRGQEARLRCSPMKGHSHVYWYRQLPEEGLKFMVYLQKENIIDESGMPKERFSAEFPKEGPSILRIQQVVRGDSAAYFCASSPSQGLAEAFFGQGTRLTVV.

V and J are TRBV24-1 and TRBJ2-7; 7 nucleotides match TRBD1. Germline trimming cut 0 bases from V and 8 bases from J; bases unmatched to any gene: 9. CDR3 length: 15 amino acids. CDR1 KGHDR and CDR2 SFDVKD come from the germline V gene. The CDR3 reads CATSDLRDRTTKQYF. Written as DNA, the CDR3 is TGTGCCACCAGTGATTTGCGGGACAGAACTACGAAGCAGTACTTC.

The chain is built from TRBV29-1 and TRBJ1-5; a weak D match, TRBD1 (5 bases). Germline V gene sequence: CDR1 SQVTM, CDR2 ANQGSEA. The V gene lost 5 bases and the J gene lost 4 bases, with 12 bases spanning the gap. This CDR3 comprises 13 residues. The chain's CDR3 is CSVPGGVNQPQHF. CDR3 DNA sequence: TGCAGCGTTCCCGGGGGGGTTAATCAGCCCCAGCATTTT.

The CDR3 spells CACTGPLSGNTIYF. The CDR3 DNA is TGTGCCTGCACAGGGCCCCTCTCTGGAAACACCATATATTTT. This chain links TRBV30 with TRBJ1-3; weak D call: TRBD1 (6 bases). V lost 6 bases and J 0 bases, leaving 12 bases between the germline ends. Per germline, CDR1 GTSNPN and CDR2 SVGIG (reference sequence). CDR3 length equals 14 residues.

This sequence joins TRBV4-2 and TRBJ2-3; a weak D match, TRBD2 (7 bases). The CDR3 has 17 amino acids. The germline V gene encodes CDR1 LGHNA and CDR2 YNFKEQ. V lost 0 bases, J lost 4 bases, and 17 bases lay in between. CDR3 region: CASSQDEGGEVPDTQYF. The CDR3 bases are TGTGCCAGCAGCCAAGATGAAGGGGGGGAGGTCCCAGATACGCAGTATTTT.

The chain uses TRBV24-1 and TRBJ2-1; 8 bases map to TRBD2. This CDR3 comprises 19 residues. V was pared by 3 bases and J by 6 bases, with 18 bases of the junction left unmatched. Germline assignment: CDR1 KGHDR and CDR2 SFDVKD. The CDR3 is CATSDTNTPLAAAINEQFF. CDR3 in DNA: TGTGCCACCAGTGATACAAACACCCCACTAGCGGCAGCCATCAATGAGCAGTTCTTC.

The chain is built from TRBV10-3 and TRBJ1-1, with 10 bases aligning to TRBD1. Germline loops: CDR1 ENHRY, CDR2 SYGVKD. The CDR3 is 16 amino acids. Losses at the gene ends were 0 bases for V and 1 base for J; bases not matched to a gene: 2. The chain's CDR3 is CAISESTGGRNTEAFF. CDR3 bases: TGTGCCATCAGTGAGTCGACAGGGGGCAGGAACACTGAAGCTTTCTTT.

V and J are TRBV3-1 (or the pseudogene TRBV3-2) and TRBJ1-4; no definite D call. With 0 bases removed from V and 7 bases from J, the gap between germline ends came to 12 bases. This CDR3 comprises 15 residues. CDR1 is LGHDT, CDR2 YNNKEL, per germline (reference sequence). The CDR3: CASSQDQPGGEKLFF. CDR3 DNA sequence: TGTGCCAGCAGCCAAGATCAACCGGGTGGTGAAAAACTGTTTTTT.

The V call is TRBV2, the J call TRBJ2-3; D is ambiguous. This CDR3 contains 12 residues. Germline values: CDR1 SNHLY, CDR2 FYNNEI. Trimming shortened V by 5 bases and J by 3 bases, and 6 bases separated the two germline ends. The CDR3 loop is CASSPVTDTQYF. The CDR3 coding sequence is TGTGCCAGCAGTCCAGTGACAGATACGCAGTATTTT.

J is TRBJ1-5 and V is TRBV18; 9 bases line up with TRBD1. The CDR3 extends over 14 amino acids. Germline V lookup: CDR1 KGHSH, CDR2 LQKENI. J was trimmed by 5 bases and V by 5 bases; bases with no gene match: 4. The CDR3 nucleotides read TGTGCCAGCTCAACGAGACAGGGGGATCAGCCCCAGCATTTT. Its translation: CASSTRQGDQPQHF.

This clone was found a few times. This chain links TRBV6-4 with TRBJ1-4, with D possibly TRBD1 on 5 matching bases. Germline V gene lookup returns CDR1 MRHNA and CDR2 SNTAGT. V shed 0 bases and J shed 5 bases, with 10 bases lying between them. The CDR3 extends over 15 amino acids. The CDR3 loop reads CASSDSASGNEKLFF. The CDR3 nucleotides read TGTGCCAGCAGTGACTCGGCCTCAGGGAATGAAAAACTGTTTTTT.

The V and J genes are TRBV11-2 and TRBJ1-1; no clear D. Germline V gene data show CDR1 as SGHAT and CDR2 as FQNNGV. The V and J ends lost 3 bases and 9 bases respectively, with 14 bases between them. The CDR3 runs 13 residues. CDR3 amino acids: CASSFEAPRKAFF. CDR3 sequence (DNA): TGTGCCAGCAGCTTTGAGGCCCCGAGAAAAGCTTTCTTT.

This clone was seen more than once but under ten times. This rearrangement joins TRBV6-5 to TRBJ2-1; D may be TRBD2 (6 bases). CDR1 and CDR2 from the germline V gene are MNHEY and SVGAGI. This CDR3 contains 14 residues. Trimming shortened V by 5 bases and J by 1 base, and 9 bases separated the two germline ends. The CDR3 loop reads CASSIRESYNEQFF. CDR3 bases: TGTGCCAGCAGTATACGGGAGTCCTACAATGAGCAGTTCTTC.

CDR3 DNA: TGCGCCAGCAGCTTGGACGGACAGGTGGGATATGGCTACACCTTC. Its protein product is CASSLDGQVGYGYTF. The chain is built from TRBV5-1 and TRBJ1-2; 7 nucleotides align to TRBD1. The CDR3 has 15 amino acids. V was pared by 0 bases and J by 5 bases, with 7 bases of the junction left unmatched. Germline V gene lookup returns CDR1 SGHRS and CDR2 YFSETQ.

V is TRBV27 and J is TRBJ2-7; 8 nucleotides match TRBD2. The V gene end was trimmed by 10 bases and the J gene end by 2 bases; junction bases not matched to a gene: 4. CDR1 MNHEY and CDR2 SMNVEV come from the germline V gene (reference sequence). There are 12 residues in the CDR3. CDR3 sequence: CATGLDTYEQYF. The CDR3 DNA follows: TGTGCCACGGGACTAGATACCTACGAGCAGTACTTC.

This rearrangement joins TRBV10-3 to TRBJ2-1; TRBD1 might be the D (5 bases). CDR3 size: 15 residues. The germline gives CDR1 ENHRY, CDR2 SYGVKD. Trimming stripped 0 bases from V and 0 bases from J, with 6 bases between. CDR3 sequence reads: CAISESRGSYNEQFF. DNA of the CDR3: TGTGCCATCAGTGAGTCAAGGGGCTCCTACAATGAGCAGTTCTTC.

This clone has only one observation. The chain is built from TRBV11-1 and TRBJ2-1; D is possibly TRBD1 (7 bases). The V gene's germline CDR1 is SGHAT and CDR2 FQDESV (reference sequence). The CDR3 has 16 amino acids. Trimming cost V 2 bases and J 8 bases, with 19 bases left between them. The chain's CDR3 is CASSLQGGWTAYEQFF. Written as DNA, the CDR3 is TGTGCCAGCAGCTTACAGGGGGGATGGACAGCATATGAGCAGTTCTTC.

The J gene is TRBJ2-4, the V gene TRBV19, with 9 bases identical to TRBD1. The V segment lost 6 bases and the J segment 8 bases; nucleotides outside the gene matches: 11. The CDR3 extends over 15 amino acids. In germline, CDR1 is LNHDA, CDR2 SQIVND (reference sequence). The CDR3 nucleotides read TGTGCCAGTAGGCCCTTTACAGGGGGCGCGGACATTCAGTACTTC. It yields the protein CASRPFTGGADIQYF.

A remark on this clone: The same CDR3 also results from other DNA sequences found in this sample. The CDR3 coding sequence is TGTGCCAGTAGTATAGGCGACTATGGCTACACCTTC. Translation gives CASSIGDYGYTF. This chain connects TRBV19 to TRBJ1-2; no firm D call. The germline gives CDR1 LNHDA, CDR2 SQIVND (reference sequence). V was trimmed by 1 base and J by 3 bases, leaving 3 bases between them. There are 12 residues in the CDR3. The complete variable domain, with remaining parts taken from reference TRBV19 and TRBJ1-2, reads DGGITQSPKYLFRKEGQNVTLSCEQNLNHDAMYWYRQDPGQGLRLIYYSQIVNDFQKGDIAEGYSVSREKKESFPLTVTSAQKNPTAFYLCASSIGDYGYTFGSGTRLTVV.

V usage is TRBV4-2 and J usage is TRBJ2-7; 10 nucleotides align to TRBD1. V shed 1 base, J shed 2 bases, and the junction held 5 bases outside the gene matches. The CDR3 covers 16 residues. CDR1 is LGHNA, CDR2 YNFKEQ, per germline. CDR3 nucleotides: TGTGCCAGCAGCCAAGCCTCGGGACAGGGGACCTACGAGCAGTACTTC. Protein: CASSQASGQGTYEQYF.